The 21 T cell receptor beta chains below were found in one sample sequenced in a study of blood T cell repertoires in COVID-19. Sequencing used immunoSEQ multiplex PCR; TCRdb keeps in-frame clones, though not all of them. The table shows roughly 410,000 clones, with approximately 91% occurring only once. Sequencing input: peripheral blood. Source of these receptors: a woman aged 40 to 50 with COVID-19, enrolled during active disease.

This clone is a singleton in its sample. This sample also contains other DNA sequences that code for the same CDR3. The chain carries TRBV7-9 and TRBJ2-1; 7 positions agree with TRBD1. Per the germline V gene, CDR1 is SEHNR and CDR2 is FQNEAQ (reference sequence). Unmatched junction bases numbered 1, after V lost 3 bases and J lost 8 bases. The CDR3 extends over 12 amino acids. CDR3 loop: CASSFQGDEQFF. The CDR3, as DNA: TGTGCCAGCAGCTTTCAGGGGGATGAGCAGTTCTTC. Combining the CDR3 with reference TRBV7-9 and TRBJ2-1 gives the whole variable domain DTGVSQNPRHKITKRGQNVTFRCDPISEHNRLYWYRQTLGQGPEFLTYFQNEAQLEKSRLLSDRFSAERPKGSFSTLEIQRTEQGDSAMYLCASSFQGDEQFFGPGTRLTVL.

The chain uses TRBV15 and TRBJ2-7; 11 bases map to TRBD2. The CDR3 consists of 16 residues. The germline CDR1 and CDR2 sequences are LNHNV and YYDKDF (reference sequence). V was clipped by 1 base and J by 2 bases; unmatched bases: 4. The CDR3 DNA sequence: TGTGCCACCAGCAGAGGGCTAGCGGGGGGCACCTACGAGCAGTACTTC. Its translation: CATSRGLAGGTYEQYF.

Written as DNA, the CDR3 is TGTGCCAGCAGCGTTTCGGGACTAGCGGGGCGCACAGATACGCAGTATTTT. Its translation: CASSVSGLAGRTDTQYF. V is TRBV9 and J is TRBJ2-3, with TRBD2 matching over 13 bases. Germline CDR1 is SGDLS and CDR2 is YYNGEE. Germline trimming cut 2 bases from V and 1 base from J; bases unmatched to any gene: 4. There are 17 residues in the CDR3.

The J gene is TRBJ1-2, the V gene TRBV6-6; 7 positions match TRBD1. From germline, CDR1 is MNHNY and CDR2 SVGAGI (reference sequence). The CDR3 contains 15 residues. V shed 5 bases, J shed 6 bases, and the junction held 12 bases outside the gene matches. DNA of the CDR3: TGTGCCAGCAGTATACGACAGGGACTGAAGGATGGCTACACCTTC. Protein sequence: CASSIRQGLKDGYTF.

V and J are TRBV24-1 and TRBJ1-2, with D possibly being TRBD1 (5 bases). Germline loops: CDR1 KGHDR, CDR2 SFDVKD. This CDR3 is built from 12 residues. With 5 bases removed from V and 3 bases from J, the gap between germline ends came to 6 bases. The CDR3 loop reads CATSARDYGYTF. DNA for the CDR3: TGTGCCACCAGTGCCAGGGACTATGGCTACACCTTC.

This clone was seen only a few times. The rearrangement joins TRBV5-1 to TRBJ2-2; D perhaps matches TRBD1 (5 bases). Trimming stripped 0 bases from V and 4 bases from J, with 7 bases between. The CDR3 has 14 residues. Germline-derived CDR1 and CDR2 are SGHRS and YFSETQ. The CDR3 protein is CASSLVGATGELFF. CDR3 in DNA: TGCGCCAGCAGCTTGGTAGGGGCCACCGGGGAGCTGTTTTTT.

The table lists this clone with a count of one. The rearrangement links TRBV5-6 to TRBJ1-1, with no clear D. The germline gives CDR1 SGHDT, CDR2 YYEEEE. CDR3 length equals 14 residues. V lost 6 bases and J 5 bases, leaving 17 bases between the germline ends. The CDR3: CASISLGALTEAFF. CDR3 in DNA: TGTGCCAGCATCTCATTGGGCGCATTAACTGAAGCTTTCTTT.

This clone was recorded only once. This sequence joins TRBV6-5 and TRBJ1-3, with D unresolved. Germline-derived CDR1 and CDR2 are MNHEY and SVGAGI. The CDR3 has 12 residues. Trimming left V 5 bases short and J 0 bases short, with 2 bases between. The CDR3 loop reads CASSLSGNTIYF. CDR3 nucleotides: TGTGCCAGCAGTCTCTCTGGAAACACCATATATTTT.

This clone showed up just a few times. The DNA for the CDR3 is TGTGCCAGCAGCTTAGATCGGGGGGAGCTGTTTTTT. It specifies CASSLDRGELFF. The chain links TRBV11-2 to TRBJ2-2; no firm D call. Germline V CDR1 and CDR2: SGHAT, FQNNGV. The CDR3 is 12 amino acids. The V end lost 0 bases, the J end lost 8 bases, and 4 bases lay between the germline ends.

J is TRBJ2-3 and V is TRBV5-1; 11 bases fit TRBD2. Germline CDR1 reads SGHRS; CDR2 reads YFSETQ. This CDR3 comprises 16 residues. J gave up 6 bases and V 3 bases, and 9 bases lay outside the gene matches. CDR3: CASSSISGRGGDTQYF. Here the CDR3 DNA reads TGCGCCAGCAGCTCCATTAGCGGGAGGGGTGGGGATACGCAGTATTTT.

This clone has a single count. The rearrangement joins TRBV4-3 to TRBJ2-3; TRBD1 matches at 7 bases. Trimming took 4 bases from V and 4 from J; bases not matched to a gene: 5. Germline CDR1 LGHNA, CDR2 YSLEER. The CDR3 runs 14 residues. Here the CDR3 reads CASSRQQGPDTQYF. The CDR3 DNA reads as TGCGCCAGCAGCCGTCAACAGGGGCCAGATACGCAGTATTTT.

This clone came up once. DNA of the CDR3: TGTGCCAGCAGTTACTTTGATTCGGGGGGGAACAATGAGCAGTTCTTC. This sequence encodes CASSYFDSGGNNEQFF. The chain combines TRBV6-6 with TRBJ2-1; 8 bases are shared with TRBD2. The CDR3 totals 16 residues. Germline values: CDR1 MNHNY, CDR2 SVGAGI (reference sequence). The junction had 7 bases not matched to a gene; V was cut back by 1 base and J by 5 bases.

This sequence joins TRBV18 and TRBJ1-5; D gene uncertain. This CDR3 has 14 residues. From germline, CDR1 is KGHSH and CDR2 LQKENI. Deletions cut 4 bases from V and 2 bases from J, with 9 bases between. The CDR3, as DNA: TGTGCCAGCTCACAGGGAGATGGCAATCAGCCCCAGCATTTT. Translation gives CASSQGDGNQPQHF.

The chain uses TRBV18 and TRBJ1-1; 7 nucleotides match TRBD1. Germline V gene data show CDR1 as KGHSH and CDR2 as LQKENI. CDR3 length equals 12 residues. Trimming at V came to 2 bases and at J to 12 bases, leaving 6 bases not matched to a gene. CDR3 nucleotides: TGTGCCAGCTCACCAGTGCAGGGGGAATCTTTCTTT. Its protein is CASSPVQGESFF.

The V and J genes are TRBV29-1 and TRBJ1-4, with D unclear. Per germline, CDR1 SQVTM and CDR2 ANQGSEA. This CDR3 is built from 14 residues. Deletions cut 4 bases from V and 11 bases from J, with 20 bases between. The CDR3: CSVGVETGFGKLFF. The CDR3 DNA follows: TGCAGCGTTGGAGTTGAGACTGGCTTTGGGAAACTGTTTTTT.

The chain recombines TRBV28 with TRBJ2-7; 10 bases map to TRBD2. The germline V gene encodes CDR1 MDHEN and CDR2 SYDVKM. The CDR3 has 14 residues. Trimming took 1 base from V and 6 from J; bases not matched to a gene: 3. The CDR3 coding sequence is TGTGCCAGCAGTTTATTATCTAGCGGGGGCGAGCAGTACTTC. Its protein is CASSLLSSGGEQYF.

This rearrangement joins TRBV7-9 to TRBJ1-1, with 10 bases identical to TRBD1. The germline V gene has CDR1 SEHNR and CDR2 FQNEAQ (reference sequence). Unmatched junction bases numbered 8, after V lost 5 bases and J lost 5 bases. There are 15 residues in the CDR3. The CDR3 loop is CASSGRQGAETEAFF. The CDR3 DNA follows: TGTGCCAGCAGCGGAAGACAGGGGGCGGAAACTGAAGCTTTCTTT.

This chain uses TRBV28 with TRBJ1-4; 7 nucleotides agree with TRBD1. Trimming took 7 bases from V and 8 from J; bases not matched to a gene: 7. Germline V lookup: CDR1 MDHEN, CDR2 SYDVKM. This CDR3 comprises 13 residues. CDR3 amino acids: CASKGRGKEKLFF. CDR3 bases: TGTGCCAGCAAGGGCAGGGGGAAAGAAAAACTGTTTTTT.

The chain is built from TRBV18 and TRBJ1-2; 8 nucleotides line up with TRBD1. CDR1 is KGHSH and CDR2 is LQKENI in the germline V gene. The CDR3 is 14 residues long. J was trimmed by 1 base and V by 2 bases; bases with no gene match: 0. DNA of the CDR3: TGTGCCAGCTCACCAACAGGGGGTAACTATGGCTACACCTTC. Its translation is CASSPTGGNYGYTF.

This clone was picked up one time. The V call is TRBV28, the J call TRBJ2-7; D may be TRBD1 (6 bases). CDR3 size: 15 residues. The V gene's germline CDR1 is MDHEN and CDR2 SYDVKM. V was cut by 2 bases and J by 2 bases, with 13 bases left in between. The CDR3 DNA reads as TGTGCCAGCAGTTTAAGCCCGGACAGAGCCTACGAGCAGTACTTC. Translated: CASSLSPDRAYEQYF. The entire variable domain, with the rest obtained from reference TRBV28 and TRBJ2-7, is as follows: DVKVTQSSRYLVKRTGEKVFLECVQDMDHENMFWYRQDPGLGLRLIYFSYDVKMKEKGDIPEGYSVSREKKERFSLILESASTNQTSMYLCASSLSPDRAYEQYFGPGTRLTVT.

The J gene is TRBJ1-4, the V gene TRBV3-1 (or the pseudogene TRBV3-2); TRBD1 matches 7 bases. This CDR3 is 16 amino acids long. The germline gives CDR1 LGHDT, CDR2 YNNKEL (reference sequence). Trimming at V came to 1 base and at J to 6 bases, leaving 8 bases not matched to a gene. The CDR3 region is CASSQATVRGHEKLFF. The CDR3 region has the DNA TGTGCCAGCAGCCAAGCGACGGTAAGGGGGCATGAAAAACTGTTTTTT.